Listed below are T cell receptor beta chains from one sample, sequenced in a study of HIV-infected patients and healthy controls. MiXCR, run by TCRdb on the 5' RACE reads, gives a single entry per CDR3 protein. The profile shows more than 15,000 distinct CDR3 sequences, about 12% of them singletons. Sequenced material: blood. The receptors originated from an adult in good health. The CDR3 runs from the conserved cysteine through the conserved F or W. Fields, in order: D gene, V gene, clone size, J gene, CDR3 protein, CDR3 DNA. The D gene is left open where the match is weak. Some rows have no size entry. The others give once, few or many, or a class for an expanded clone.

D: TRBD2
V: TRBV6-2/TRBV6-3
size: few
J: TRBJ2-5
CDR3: CASSWTSGQETQYF
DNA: TGTGCCAGCAGCTGGACTAGCGGCCAAGAGACCCAGTACTTC

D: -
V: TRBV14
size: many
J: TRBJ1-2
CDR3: CASSRPSGDGYTF
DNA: TGTGCCAGCAGCCGGCCGTCAGGGGATGGCTACACCTTC

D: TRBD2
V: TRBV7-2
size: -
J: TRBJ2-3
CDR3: CASSLVRLAGYTDTQYF
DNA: TGTGCCAGCAGCTTAGTTAGGCTAGCGGGGTACACAGATACGCAGTATTTT

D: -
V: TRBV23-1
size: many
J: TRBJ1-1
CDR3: CASSPLLLYTEAFF
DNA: TGCGCCAGCAGTCCCCTCCTCCTCTACACTGAAGCTTTCTTT

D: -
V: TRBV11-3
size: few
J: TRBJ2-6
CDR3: CASSLDGTSGANVLTF
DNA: TGTGCCAGCAGCTTAGACGGAACCTCTGGGGCCAACGTCCTGACTTTC

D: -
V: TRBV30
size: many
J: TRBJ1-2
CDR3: CAWWGEGLGGYTF
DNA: TGTGCCTGGTGGGGGGAAGGTCTGGGAGGCTACACCTTC

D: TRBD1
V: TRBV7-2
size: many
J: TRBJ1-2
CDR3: CASSLLGGNGYTF
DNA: TGTGCCAGCAGCTTATTAGGGGGCAATGGCTACACCTTC

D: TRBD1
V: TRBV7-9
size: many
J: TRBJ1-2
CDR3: CASSPIRQGTVGYTF
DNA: TGTGCCAGCAGCCCCATCCGACAGGGGACGGTTGGCTACACCTTC

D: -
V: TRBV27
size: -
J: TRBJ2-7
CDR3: CATTGSSYEQYF
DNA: TGTGCCACAACAGGGAGCTCCTACGAGCAGTACTTC

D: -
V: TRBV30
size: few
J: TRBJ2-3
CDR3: CAWSDRDYTQYF
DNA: TGTGCCTGGAGTGACCGGGACTATACGCAGTATTTT

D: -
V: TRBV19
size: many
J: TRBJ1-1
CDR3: CASSIDRSRSLNPTEAFF
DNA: TGTGCCAGTAGTATAGATAGGTCCCGCAGTCTAAACCCCACTGAAGCTTTCTTT

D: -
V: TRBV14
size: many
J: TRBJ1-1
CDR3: CASSQRGSNTEAFF
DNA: TGTGCCAGCAGCCAGCGGGGATCGAACACTGAAGCTTTCTTT

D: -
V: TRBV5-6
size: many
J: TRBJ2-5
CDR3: CASSWTEETQYF
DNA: TGTGCCAGCAGCTGGACAGAAGAGACCCAGTACTTC

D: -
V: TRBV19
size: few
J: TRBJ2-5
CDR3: CASSISGRKETQYF
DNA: TGTGCCAGTAGTATTTCGGGACGCAAAGAGACCCAGTACTTC

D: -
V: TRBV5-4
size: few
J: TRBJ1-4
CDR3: CASSLDEEKLFF
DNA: TGTGCCAGCAGCTTGGACGAAGAAAAACTGTTTTTT

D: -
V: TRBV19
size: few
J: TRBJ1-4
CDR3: CASHTGRTNEKLFF
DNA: TGTGCCAGCCACACGGGGAGGACTAATGAAAAACTGTTTTTT

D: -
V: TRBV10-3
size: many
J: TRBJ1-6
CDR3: CAISEGRYNSPLHF
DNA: TGTGCCATCAGTGAGGGCAGGTACAATTCACCCCTCCACTTT

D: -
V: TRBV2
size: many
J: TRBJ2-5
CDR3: CASTGPGPYQETQYF
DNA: TGTGCCAGCACCGGCCCCGGACCCTACCAAGAGACCCAGTACTTC

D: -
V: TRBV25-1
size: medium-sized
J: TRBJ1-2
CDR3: CASSGGQFGYTF
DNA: TGTGCCAGCAGTGGTGGACAGTTTGGCTACACCTTC

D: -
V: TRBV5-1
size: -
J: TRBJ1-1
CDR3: CASSGPSTTEAFF
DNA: TGCGCCAGCAGCGGGCCAAGTACCACTGAAGCTTTCTTT